A selection of T cell receptor beta chains follows, all from one sample in a study of blood T cell repertoires in COVID-19. Some clones are missing from TCRdb's copy, which holds only in-frame ones; the method was immunoSEQ multiplex PCR. The table includes some 200,000 clones, roughly 80% detected once. Input material: peripheral blood. These receptors were obtained from an elderly woman with active or convalescent COVID-19. The CDR3 runs from the conserved cysteine through the conserved F or W. D genes are given only for firm matches. Only some rows state a clone size, as once, few, many or a class for expanded clones.

TRBJ2-7,NA,TRBD2,TRBV7-2,TGTGCCAGCAGCAGAGGTAGCGGGGACTACGAGCAGTACTTC,CASSRGSGDYEQYF
TRBJ2-5,NA,NA,TRBV5-3,TGTGCCAGAAGCGCACAGGAGAATCAAGAGACCCAGTACTTC,CARSAQENQETQYF
TRBJ2-7,once,NA,TRBV18,TGTGCCAGCTCCAATTCCTACGAGCAGTACTTC,CASSNSYEQYF
TRBJ2-3,NA,NA,TRBV7-8,TGTGCCAGCAGCTTAAATCTGATAGCTGATACGCAGTATTTT,CASSLNLIADTQYF
TRBJ2-5,NA,TRBD2,TRBV5-6,TGTGCCAGCAGCTTCTTACGACTAGCGGGAAAAGAGACCCAGTACTTC,CASSFLRLAGKETQYF
TRBJ1-1,once,NA,TRBV28,TGTGCCAGCCAACCCGCGGCTCCGAACACTGAAGCTTTCTTT,CASQPAAPNTEAFF
TRBJ2-1,NA,TRBD1,TRBV5-6,TGTGCCAGCAGCCGGGACAGATACAATGAGCAGTTCTTC,CASSRDRYNEQFF
TRBJ2-1,once,NA,TRBV4-3,TGCGCCAGCAGCCCGACGGTGGCTAGGTCTGGGAATGAGCAGTTCTTC,CASSPTVARSGNEQFF
TRBJ1-1,NA,NA,TRBV19,TGTGCCAGTAGTAAACAGGGAAACACTGAAGCTTTCTTT,CASSKQGNTEAFF
TRBJ2-3,NA,TRBD2,TRBV11-3,TGTGCCAGCAGCGGGAGACTAGCGGGGGCCCTGGATACGCAGTATTTT,CASSGRLAGALDTQYF
TRBJ2-2,NA,TRBD2,TRBV5-1,TGCGCCAGCAGCGTCCGACTAGCGGGGAACACCGGGGAGCTGTTTTTT,CASSVRLAGNTGELFF
TRBJ2-3,few,TRBD2,TRBV10-3,TGTGCCATCAGGAAAAGCGGGGGCCTCACAGATACGCAGTATTTT,CAIRKSGGLTDTQYF
TRBJ1-1,NA,NA,TRBV7-9,TGTGCCAGCAGCTTCTCTACAGCGAACACTGAAGCTTTCTTT,CASSFSTANTEAFF
TRBJ1-3,NA,NA,TRBV12-3/TRBV12-4,TGTGCCAGCACCCCGGGTTCTGGAAACACCATATATTTT,CASTPGSGNTIYF
TRBJ1-6,NA,NA,TRBV4-3,TGCGCCAGCAGCCAAGATTCGACCCGGGGACTGTCCCTCCACTTT,CASSQDSTRGLSLHF
TRBJ2-5,once,TRBD2,TRBV7-3,TGTGCCAGCAGCTTACAGCCTAGCGGGGGAGGAGAGACCCAGTACTTC,CASSLQPSGGGETQYF
TRBJ1-5,once,NA,TRBV11-2,TGTGCCAGCAGCTTTTCAGGGGCAGGACAGCCCCAGCATTTT,CASSFSGAGQPQHF
TRBJ2-5,NA,TRBD2,TRBV6-2/TRBV6-3,TGTGCCAGCAGCCCCGGACTAGCGGGGGGCCCCCAAGAGACCCAGTACTTC,CASSPGLAGGPQETQYF
TRBJ1-5,NA,NA,TRBV6-5,TGTGCCAGCATCTCAAGGGAGCGCAATCAGCCCCAGCATTTT,CASISRERNQPQHF
TRBJ2-1,NA,NA,TRBV9,TGTGCCAGCAGCCTCCTAGGTCTAGCCGTTAATGAGCAGTTCTTC,CASSLLGLAVNEQFF
TRBJ2-3,NA,NA,TRBV5-4,TGTGCCAGCAGCTTGGACTTCGGGGGTTCTAGCACAGATACGCAGTATTTT,CASSLDFGGSSTDTQYF
TRBJ1-1,NA,NA,TRBV11-3,TGTGCCAGCAGCTTATTAGAGGAAGCTTTCTTT,CASSLLEEAFF
TRBJ1-2,NA,NA,TRBV7-2,TGTGCCAGCAGCACACAGGTTAACTATGGCTACACCTTC,CASSTQVNYGYTF
TRBJ2-7,few,NA,TRBV11-3,TGTGCCAGCAGCTTATCAGCGGCGCAGTACTTC,CASSLSAAQYF
TRBJ2-7,once,NA,TRBV7-8,TGTGCCAGCAGCCCGGGTGGTAGCGTCTCCTACGAGCAGTACTTC,CASSPGGSVSYEQYF
TRBJ2-7,NA,NA,TRBV19,TGTGCCACCCATAGGGGGACCGCACCCTCCTACGAGCAGTACTTC,CATHRGTAPSYEQYF
TRBJ2-5,NA,NA,TRBV3-1/TRBV3-2,TGTGCCAGCAGCCAAGATACGAGGGACCAAGAGACCCAGTACTTC,CASSQDTRDQETQYF
TRBJ1-2,NA,NA,TRBV7-2,TGTGCCAGCAGCTTAGGTACCCATACTTATGGCTACACCTTC,CASSLGTHTYGYTF
TRBJ2-1,many,TRBD2,TRBV5-1,TGCGCCAGCAGCCTAACTAGCGGAAGCTCCTACAATGAGCAGTTCTTC,CASSLTSGSSYNEQFF
TRBJ2-7,few,TRBD2,TRBV12-5,TGTGCTAGTGGCGGATGGGGGGGGTCGGGCTACGAGCAGTACTTC,CASGGWGGSGYEQYF
TRBJ2-3,NA,NA,TRBV5-4,TGTGCCAGCAGCTTGGGATTGTCCCCGCGGGATACGCAGTATTTT,CASSLGLSPRDTQYF
TRBJ2-1,NA,NA,TRBV5-1,TGCGCCAGCAGCTGGGGCCCCGCGCGGGGAGGTACGGATGAGCAGTTCTTC,CASSWGPARGGTDEQFF
TRBJ2-1,NA,NA,TRBV30,TGTGCCTGGAGTGCTCTTTTCAACAGGGTTGGATTCAATGAGCAGTTCTTC,CAWSALFNRVGFNEQFF
TRBJ1-1,NA,NA,TRBV11-3,TGTGCCAGCAGCGGGAGGAGAGGATCTGAAGCTTTCTTT,CASSGRRGSEAFF
TRBJ2-7,once,NA,TRBV7-2,TGTGCCAGCAGCACCATGCTGACAGGCTCCTACGAGCAGTACTTC,CASSTMLTGSYEQYF
TRBJ2-7,NA,NA,TRBV11-3,TGTGCCAGCAGCCCTGGCCGACTACGCTACGAGCAGTACTTC,CASSPGRLRYEQYF
TRBJ2-5,NA,NA,TRBV5-1,TGCGCCAGCAGCCCGCGGGGGCGACAAGAGACCCAGTACTTC,CASSPRGRQETQYF
TRBJ1-5,few,TRBD1,TRBV28,TGTGCCAGCAGTTCCAGACAGGGTAATCAGCCCCAGCATTTT,CASSSRQGNQPQHF
TRBJ2-3,NA,NA,TRBV14,TGTGCCAGCAGCCAAGGTACAATCTCCACAGATACGCAGTATTTT,CASSQGTISTDTQYF
TRBJ2-5,NA,NA,TRBV4-1,TGCGCCAGCAGCCAAGCAGGGGGGTACCAAGAGACCCAGTACTTC,CASSQAGGYQETQYF
TRBJ1-2,NA,NA,TRBV28,TGTGCCAGCCTAAAGATGGGGGCAAAACTTATCTATCGCTACACCTTC,CASLKMGAKLIYRYTF
TRBJ2-5,NA,NA,TRBV7-2,TGTGCCAGCAGCTTTGGTCAAGCGGACCAAGAGACCCAGTACTTC,CASSFGQADQETQYF
TRBJ2-3,NA,TRBD2,TRBV5-1,TGCGCCAGCAGCTTCCGGGACTACCTCACAGATACGCAGTATTTT,CASSFRDYLTDTQYF
TRBJ1-2,NA,TRBD1,TRBV19,TGTGCCAGTAGTATCGACAGGGCCGTGGATGGCTACACCTTC,CASSIDRAVDGYTF
TRBJ2-3,NA,TRBD2,TRBV7-2,TGTGCCAGCAGCTTTTTAGCGGGAGGACCCTCCGCAGATACGCAGTATTTT,CASSFLAGGPSADTQYF
TRBJ2-1,once,NA,TRBV7-6,TGTGCCAGCAGCCTTAGCGGAGGCTCCTACAATGAGCAGTTCTTC,CASSLSGGSYNEQFF
TRBJ2-7,NA,NA,TRBV5-8,TGTGCCAGCAGCTTGTCGTCGGGGCAGTACTTC,CASSLSSGQYF
TRBJ1-5,few,NA,TRBV12-3/TRBV12-4,TGTGCCAGCAGTTTCTCAAAAGGGGGACGGCATTTT,CASSFSKGGRHF
TRBJ2-3,NA,NA,TRBV5-1,TGCGCCAGCAGCTCGGTAACCAGCACAGATACGCAGTATTTT,CASSSVTSTDTQYF